The clone carrying this T cell receptor beta chain was seen only a few times. Its matching antigen is unknown. The data derive from a study of cytomegalovirus exposure and HLA in healthy donors. Study-level results: Common viral pathogens seemed, in a later analysis, to connect with several of the most significant clusters. A later analysis, which compared TCR beta chains of equal frequency, found the HLA-associated ones more clonally expanded. Because they were indistinguishable, some V segments, including TRBV6-2 and TRBV6-3, were excluded.

V gave up 3 bases and J gave up 8 bases, with 7 bases separating them. Germline CDR1 is MGHRA and CDR2 is YSYEKL. The CDR3 runs 11 residues. The PCR had 60 Vbeta and 13 Jbeta primers. Clones were read by immunoSEQ multiplex PCR, and TCRdb kept only the in-frame ones, dropping some. The table includes around 71,000 clones, 65% to 70% detected once. The sample was PBMCs. The origin of this receptor is a male donor in good health and CMV-seropositive. The chain links TRBV4-1 to TRBJ1-2, with D uncertain. The CDR3 region is CASSHVGGYTF. Here the CDR3 DNA reads TGCGCCAGCAGCCATGTCGGGGGCTACACCTTC.